This T cell receptor beta chain comes out of a study of blood T cell repertoires in COVID-19. Study at large: Acute and convalescent COVID-19 specimens originated in the United States, Italy and Spain. From T cells, B-cell-depleted T cells, or PBMCs came the material, which was cDNA or gDNA.

The CDR3 length is 15 residues. V gave up 7 bases and J gave up 6 bases; unmatched junction bases: 9. Germline V CDR1 and CDR2: KGHDR, SFDVKD. Original handling: For nucleated cells, counts were estimated from reference gene primer amplification. The table came from immunoSEQ multiplex PCR; TCRdb's copy has only in-frame clones and leaves some out. The V and J calls and clone size were taken over from that table, and D and trimming were inferred from the DNA. The sample holds about 200,000 clones; around nine tenths are singletons and the top ten take around a fifth. The source material was peripheral blood. The TCR originated in a man aged 60 to 69 with active or convalescent COVID-19. J is TRBJ2-3 and V is TRBV24-1; 10 nucleotides align to TRBD1. This CDR3 is CATSPGQGNVDTQYF. The CDR3 DNA follows: TGTGCCACCAGCCCGGGACAGGGGAATGTTGATACGCAGTATTTT.